Below are 30 T cell receptor beta chains sequenced from a single sample in a study of spatial heterogeneity in lung cancer. The study's findings and limits: Expanded alpha and beta TCR counts within tumors tracked tumor mutation counts.

Their cognate antigens are unknown. TCRdb redid the calling of the 5' RACE reads with MiXCR, one entry per CDR3 protein. The top ten clones hold about 4% of a sample with around 7,800 distinct CDR3 sequences, about 8% of them seen once. The sample's time point: sample taken at primary tumor resection. The material sequenced was lung tumor tissue, taken at surgery. The receptors were sampled from a male donor with early-stage non-small cell lung cancer.

This clonotype is judged medium-sized (0.01 to 0.1%). The CDR3 reads CASSFRPPDTQYF. CDR3 bases: TGTGCCAGCAGCTTTCGGCCCCCAGATACGCAGTATTTT. This chain uses TRBV9 with TRBJ2-3, with D uncertain. This CDR3 has 13 residues. Deletions cut 4 bases from V and 4 bases from J, with 10 bases between. Germline CDR1 and CDR2: SGDLS and YYNGEE. Variable domain in full (rest from reference TRBV9 and TRBJ2-3): DSGVTQTPKHLITATGQRVTLRCSPRSGDLSVYWYQQSLDQGLQFLIQYYNGEERAKGNILERFSAQQFPDLHSELNLSSLELGDSALYFCASSFRPPDTQYFGPGTRLTVL.

By its share, this clonotype is medium-sized. The genes are TRBV20-1 and TRBJ2-5, with 7 bases that match TRBD2. CDR1 and CDR2 from the germline V gene are DFQATT and SNEGSKA (reference sequence). With V trimmed by 1 base and J by 5 bases, 7 bases remained unmatched. This CDR3 comprises 14 residues. In DNA form, the CDR3 reads TGCAGTGCTAGAGTGACGGGAGGTGGGGAGACCCAGTACTTC. Protein sequence: CSARVTGGGETQYF.

This clonotype is medium-sized (0.01 to 0.1%) by share. CDR3 sequence: CSVREGWLAETDTQYF. The CDR3 bases are TGCAGCGTCCGGGAAGGGTGGCTAGCGGAGACAGATACGCAGTATTTT. The rearrangement joins TRBV29-1 to TRBJ2-3; the match to TRBD2 covers 7 bases. With 6 bases clipped from V and 3 bases from J, the junction kept 15 bases outside the gene matches. The CDR3 spans 16 residues. Germline values: CDR1 SQVTM, CDR2 ANQGSEA.

This clonotype is categorized as medium-sized. This chain connects TRBV5-1 to TRBJ2-3; 10 bases align to TRBD2. CDR3 length: 19 amino acids. CDR1 and CDR2 (germline): SGHRS, YFSETQ. J lost 6 bases, V lost 0 bases, and 16 bases had no gene match. In DNA, the CDR3 is TGCGCCAGCAGCTTGGTGGTAGATGGACTAGCGGTTTTTATGGATACGCAGTATTTT. It encodes CASSLVVDGLAVFMDTQYF.

This clonotype was detected many times. The chain uses TRBV20-1 and TRBJ2-3; 7 nucleotides line up with TRBD2. V was pared by 3 bases and J by 2 bases, with 5 bases of the junction left unmatched. Germline V gene sequence: CDR1 DFQATT, CDR2 SNEGSKA (reference sequence). This CDR3 region has 14 residues. The CDR3 reads CSASVRGVTDTQYF. Written as DNA, the CDR3 is TGCAGTGCTAGTGTCCGGGGGGTCACAGATACGCAGTATTTT.

This clonotype was recorded at least ten times. This rearrangement joins TRBV7-8 to TRBJ2-1; 7 bases fit TRBD2. Germline-derived CDR1 and CDR2 are SGHVS and FQNEAQ. Trimming at V came to 6 bases and at J to 3 bases, leaving 11 bases not matched to a gene. The length of the CDR3 is 16 residues. The CDR3 here is CASRPVRGEGYNEQFF. CDR3 bases: TGTGCCAGCAGACCCGTGCGAGGGGAGGGCTACAATGAGCAGTTCTTC.

This chain uses TRBV7-9 with TRBJ2-7; TRBD2 agrees at 8 bases. The V gene end was trimmed by 5 bases and the J gene end by 3 bases; junction bases not matched to a gene: 3. The CDR3 has 13 amino acids. Looked up from germline, CDR1 is SEHNR and CDR2 is FQNEAQ (reference sequence). The CDR3 nucleotides are TGTGCCAGCAGCCCCGGGACTAGCTACGAGCAGTACTTC. Amino acids: CASSPGTSYEQYF.

This clonotype is medium-sized (0.01 to 0.1%). V usage is TRBV4-1 and J usage is TRBJ2-1; 14 nucleotides line up with TRBD2. CDR1 and CDR2 (germline): MGHRA, YSYEKL. V was clipped by 3 bases and J by 6 bases; unmatched bases: 1. The CDR3 is made up of 15 amino acids. The CDR3 loop reads CASSQGLAGANEQFF. The CDR3 DNA sequence: TGCGCCAGCAGCCAGGGACTAGCGGGAGCCAATGAGCAGTTCTTC.

This clonotype has ten or more counts. The chain joins TRBV20-1 to TRBJ1-5, with D unresolved. This CDR3 is built from 15 residues. From germline, CDR1 is DFQATT and CDR2 SNEGSKA (reference sequence). Trimming stripped 6 bases from V and 3 bases from J, with 18 bases between. The CDR3 region has the DNA TGCAGTGCCGTTCGGTCGGGATTCAACAATCAGCCCCAGCATTTT. It encodes CSAVRSGFNNQPQHF.

This clonotype is medium-sized (0.01 to 0.1%) within its sample. The chain uses TRBV6-2 or TRBV6-3 and TRBJ1-5; D ambiguous. The CDR3 totals 13 residues. Germline assignment: CDR1 MNHEY and CDR2 SVGEGT. V dropped 0 bases and J dropped 7 bases, with 7 bases sitting between them. For the CDR3, the DNA is TGTGCCAGCAGTTACTCCCCGTGGCAGCCCCAGCATTTT. Translating it yields CASSYSPWQPQHF.

In its sample, this clonotype is medium-sized. J is TRBJ2-5 and V is TRBV4-1, with 9 bases fitting TRBD1. Germline V gives CDR1 MGHRA, CDR2 YSYEKL. Losses at the gene ends were 4 bases for V and 4 bases for J; bases not matched to a gene: 7. The CDR3 contains 15 residues. CDR3 region: CASSPGTGYRETQYF. CDR3 nucleotide sequence: TGCGCCAGCAGCCCCGGGACAGGGTATCGAGAGACCCAGTACTTC.

This clonotype was recorded at least ten times. J is TRBJ1-5 and V is TRBV19; D is perhaps TRBD1 (5 bases). With 9 bases removed from V and 4 bases from J, the gap between germline ends came to 22 bases. CDR1 is LNHDA and CDR2 is SQIVND in the germline V gene (reference sequence). This CDR3 has 16 amino acids. The CDR3 here is CASQLSRDGGNQPQHF. In nucleotides, the CDR3 is TGTGCCAGCCAGCTGTCCCGGGACGGAGGTAATCAGCCCCAGCATTTT.

There are many counts of this clonotype. The chain joins TRBV10-3 to TRBJ2-7, with a weak D call TRBD2 (7 bases). The CDR3 has 14 amino acids. V was trimmed by 8 bases and J by 4 bases, leaving 18 bases between them. Germline CDR1 is ENHRY and CDR2 is SYGVKD. Written as DNA, the CDR3 is TGTGCCATCGGATCGGCGGGGGCCGCTTACGAGCAGTACTTC. Protein sequence: CAIGSAGAAYEQYF.

This clonotype was found many times. The chain carries TRBV9 and TRBJ1-2, with D possibly TRBD1 on 5 matching bases. V lost 4 bases and J 4 bases, leaving 14 bases between the germline ends. CDR1 is SGDLS and CDR2 is YYNGEE in the germline V gene. The CDR3 has 14 residues. CDR3: CASSPGDSSYGYTF. CDR3 DNA sequence: TGTGCCAGCAGCCCAGGAGACAGTAGCTATGGCTACACCTTC.

The chain couples TRBV27 to TRBJ2-2; TRBD1 aligns across 8 bases. V dropped 5 bases and J dropped 6; count of bases not matched to a gene: 11. The length of the CDR3 is 16 residues. Germline V gene sequence: CDR1 MNHEY, CDR2 SMNVEV (reference sequence). CDR3 residues: CASSQIGVQGAGELFF. CDR3 nucleotide sequence: TGTGCCAGCAGTCAAATAGGAGTACAGGGGGCCGGGGAGCTGTTTTTT.

In its sample, this clonotype ranks as medium-sized (0.01 to 0.1%). The V gene is TRBV29-1, the J gene TRBJ2-7; perhaps TRBD1 as D (6 bases). The germline V gene encodes CDR1 SQVTM and CDR2 ANQGSEA. The CDR3 is made up of 14 amino acids. V was trimmed by 4 bases and J by 3 bases, leaving 16 bases between them. DNA of the CDR3: TGCAGCGTTGTATTAATACAGGGACGCTACGAGCAGTACTTC. It translates to CSVVLIQGRYEQYF.

This clonotype showed up just a few times. This chain uses TRBV27 with TRBJ2-4; 13 bases align to TRBD2. The junction had 8 bases not matched to a gene; V was cut back by 6 bases and J by 6 bases. This CDR3 spans 16 amino acids. Germline assignment: CDR1 MNHEY and CDR2 SMNVEV (reference sequence). The CDR3 loop reads CASRKLAGGPGNIQYF. As DNA, the CDR3 is TGTGCCAGCAGGAAACTAGCGGGAGGGCCGGGAAACATTCAGTACTTC.

CDR3 residues: CASNGQDLPPYEQYF. The CDR3 nucleotides read TGTGCCAGCAACGGACAGGACCTACCCCCTTACGAGCAGTACTTC. This rearrangement joins TRBV27 to TRBJ2-7; 7 bases match TRBD1. Germline CDR1 is MNHEY and CDR2 is SMNVEV (reference sequence). This CDR3 region has 15 residues. V was pared by 7 bases and J by 4 bases, with 13 bases of the junction left unmatched.

This clonotype was detected only a few times. This could be a read error, since a much larger clone is one nucleotide away. This chain connects TRBV20-1 to TRBJ1-2, with D unclear. The CDR3 runs to 11 residues. With 2 bases removed from V and 2 bases from J, the gap between germline ends came to 3 bases. Germline V CDR1 and CDR2: DFQATT, SNEGSKA (reference sequence). CDR3 in amino acids: CSARWNYGYTF. CDR3 sequence (DNA): TGCAGTGCTAGATGGAACTATGGCTACACCTTC.

By share of the sample, this clonotype is medium-sized. The chain links TRBV2 to TRBJ1-2, with a tentative D call TRBD1 (5 bases). Trimming left V 5 bases short and J 2 bases short, with 9 bases between. The CDR3 has 13 residues. Germline V gene lookup returns CDR1 SNHLY and CDR2 FYNNEI. The CDR3 loop reads CASSLRGNYGYTF. CDR3 DNA: TGTGCCAGCAGTCTAAGGGGCAACTATGGCTACACCTTC.

This sequence joins TRBV20-1 and TRBJ2-5; 8 positions agree with TRBD2. The CDR3 has 16 amino acids. V was pared by 0 bases and J by 1 base, with 7 bases of the junction left unmatched. Germline loops: CDR1 DFQATT, CDR2 SNEGSKA (reference sequence). CDR3 bases: TGCAGTGCTAGAGATTTGGCTAGCGGGCTCCAAGAGACCCAGTACTTC. Translated, it gives CSARDLASGLQETQYF.

In this sample, this clonotype turned up a few times. The V and J genes are TRBV20-1 and TRBJ2-3; D call uncertain. The V end was cut by 5 bases, the J end by 1 base, with 4 bases between. This CDR3 region has 11 residues. Germline lookup yields CDR1 DFQATT and CDR2 SNEGSKA (reference sequence). Here the CDR3 DNA reads TGCAGTGCTCTACGCACAGATACGCAGTATTTT. Protein product: CSALRTDTQYF.

This clonotype is categorized as medium-sized (0.01 to 0.1%). The chain couples TRBV29-1 to TRBJ2-5; 7 bases line up with TRBD2. This CDR3 has 12 residues. Trimming cost V 7 bases and J 7 bases; bases outside gene matches: 9. The germline gives CDR1 SQVTM, CDR2 ANQGSEA. The CDR3 DNA follows: TGCAGCGCCCGACTAGCCGGGGGGACCCAGTACTTC. This encodes CSARLAGGTQYF.

This clonotype ranks as medium-sized (0.01 to 0.1%). CDR3 sequence reads: CASSVGDAGANVLTF. DNA of the CDR3: TGTGCCAGCAGCGTAGGGGACGCTGGGGCCAACGTCCTGACTTTC. This chain connects TRBV4-2 to TRBJ2-6, with D perhaps being TRBD1 or TRBD2 (5 bases each). The CDR3 contains 15 residues. Deletions cut 5 bases from V and 2 bases from J, with 10 bases between. Germline V gene lookup returns CDR1 LGHNA and CDR2 YNFKEQ.

This sequence joins TRBV4-1 and TRBJ2-7, with TRBD1 identical over 10 bases. The CDR3 is 17 amino acids. Looked up from germline, CDR1 is MGHRA and CDR2 is YSYEKL. V was clipped by 2 bases and J by 6 bases; unmatched bases: 13. CDR3 in amino acids: CASSQTGTGASYSEQYF. The CDR3 nucleotides read TGCGCCAGCAGCCAAACGGGGACAGGGGCTTCTTATAGCGAGCAGTACTTC.

This clonotype is labeled medium-sized. The rearrangement uses TRBV7-9 and TRBJ2-7; D remains unclear. CDR1 and CDR2 from the germline V gene are SEHNR and FQNEAQ (reference sequence). Trimming took off 4 bases at V and 0 bases at J, with 10 bases between the two ends. This CDR3 has 14 amino acids. CDR3 sequence (DNA): TGTGCCAGCAGCTATTCGGAGAGCTCCTACGAGCAGTACTTC. Protein: CASSYSESSYEQYF.

This clonotype was seen at least ten times. This chain connects TRBV28 to TRBJ2-3; 11 bases are shared with TRBD2. The CDR3 contains 14 residues. Germline V gene sequence: CDR1 MDHEN, CDR2 SYDVKM. V was pared by 10 bases and J by 3 bases, with 6 bases of the junction left unmatched. The CDR3 DNA follows: TGTGCCATCCATAGCGGGAGGGGAACAGATACGCAGTATTTT. The encoded protein is CAIHSGRGTDTQYF.

The sample holds many counts of this clonotype. The chain joins TRBV6-1 to TRBJ1-3; 7 nucleotides line up with TRBD1. The germline CDR1 and CDR2 sequences are MNHNS and SASEGT. V shed 8 bases and J 0 bases; nucleotides not matched to a gene: 7. This CDR3 has 15 residues. The CDR3 DNA reads as TGTGCCAGCGGTATTTGGGACAGCTCTGGAAACACCATATATTTT. Its protein product is CASGIWDSSGNTIYF.

This clonotype was seen many times. The gene calls are TRBV10-3 and TRBJ2-2, with D maybe TRBD1 (6 bases). In germline, CDR1 is ENHRY, CDR2 SYGVKD. V was trimmed by 3 bases and J by 6 bases, leaving 23 bases between them. CDR3 size: 18 residues. For the CDR3, the DNA is TGTGCCATCAGTGACCCGGAGGCGGGTCAGGGGTGGGCCGGGGAGCTGTTTTTT. This codes for CAISDPEAGQGWAGELFF.

This clonotype rates as medium-sized. The chain has TRBV5-1 and TRBJ2-3; D is uncertain. The V end lost 0 bases, the J end lost 2 bases, and 7 bases lay between the germline ends. The CDR3 loop spans 14 amino acids. CDR1 and CDR2 from the germline V gene are SGHRS and YFSETQ. The CDR3 DNA reads as TGCGCCAGCAGCTTGGGATCATACACAGATACGCAGTATTTT. Its translation is CASSLGSYTDTQYF.